This T cell receptor beta chain came from a study of a mutant IDH1 vaccine in newly diagnosed glioma. Study in general: It was radiotherapy, temozolomide, or both that patients received previously, with most receiving both. Participants attended visit V12, the safety follow-up, at week 35, and then attended visit V13 at week 47.

V was clipped by 9 bases and J by 11 bases, with 22 bases between them. Per germline, CDR1 MNHNY and CDR2 SVGAGI (reference sequence). The CDR3 covers 13 residues. Profiling relied on immunoSEQ multiplex PCR, and the TCRdb table lists in-frame clones only, not all of them. Altogether 45,000 to 55,000 clones are present, 75% to 85% being singletons, with the ten largest covering more than 10%. The time point here: week 35, safety follow-up. Doses of 300 ug of mutant IDH1 20-mer peptide were given with topical imiquimod. Eight vaccine doses were administered to patients at weeks 1, 3, 5, 7, 11, 15, 19 and 23. Notes on this clone: What it binds is unknown.

The TCR originated in a man aged 40-50 years with glioma. Sequencing was performed on PBMCs, taken from a glioma patient whose treatment included an IDH1 peptide vaccine. The chain carries TRBV6-6 and TRBJ1-2; D might be TRBD1 (5 bases). The CDR3: CASYSPDTNGYTF. Here the CDR3 DNA reads TGTGCCAGTTACTCGCCGGACACGAACGGGTACACCTTC.